This TCR beta chain is from a study of blood T cell repertoires in COVID-19. The V gene's germline CDR1 is MDHEN and CDR2 SYDVKM. V lost 3 bases, J lost 3 bases, and 7 bases stayed unmatched. The CDR3 runs 16 residues. Assay used: immunoSEQ multiplex PCR; TCRdb lists only in-frame clones, some missing. The sample shows a few hundred thousand clones, 88% of them seen only once. This clone was recorded once. Other DNA variants within this sample encode the same CDR3. The clonotype was recovered from a woman aged 25 to 39 who had recovered from COVID-19. Material for sequencing was PBMCs or T cells enriched from blood (not recorded which). This chain links TRBV28 with TRBJ2-5, with 10 bases aligning to TRBD2. This chain's CDR3 is CASSFPGLAEKETQYF. The CDR3 nucleotides read TGTGCCAGCAGTTTTCCCGGACTAGCGGAAAAAGAGACCCAGTACTTC.